These 13 T cell receptor beta chains share one sample of origin, sequenced in a study of vaccination and CD4 T cells after COVID-19. The treatment: approximately nine-day PBMC culture with coronavirus spike peptide pools or control peptides (ViraFEST assay). The assay that was used to sequence DNA from cultured CD4+ T cells was the Oncomine TCR Beta short-read assay. A single record per CDR3 protein comes from TCRdb applying MiXCR to the PCR reads. The sample shows 15,000 to 20,000 distinct CDR3 sequences, around two fifths of them seen only once. Their antigen targets remain unknown. Sequencing was performed on CD4+ T cells from blood, cultured in vitro. The receptors were gathered from a human donor who had recovered from COVID-19.

This clonotype has only a few counts. The genes are TRBV27 and TRBJ1-5; TRBD1 is a possible D gene (5 bases). The CDR3 is 15 amino acids. The germline V gene encodes CDR1 MNHEY and CDR2 SMNVEV (reference sequence). Trimming took off 2 bases at V and 7 bases at J, with 15 bases between the two ends. The CDR3 spells CASSLRDGSRQPQHF. CDR3 nucleotide sequence: TGTGCCAGCAGTTTAAGGGACGGATCCAGACAGCCCCAGCATTTT.

The chain joins TRBV19 to TRBJ2-7; 7 bases agree with TRBD1. The CDR3 extends over 15 amino acids. Germline CDR1 LNHDA, CDR2 SQIVND (reference sequence). Losses at the gene ends were 2 bases for V and 3 bases for J; bases not matched to a gene: 7. This CDR3 reads CASSISGQFSYEQYF. The DNA of the CDR3 is TGTGCCAGTAGTATATCGGGACAGTTTAGCTACGAGCAGTACTTC.

V gene TRBV6-2 or TRBV6-3 combines with J gene TRBJ2-2; D uncertain. The CDR3 sequence is 16 residues long. CDR1 and CDR2 (germline): MNHEY, SVGEGT. Trimming stripped 6 bases from V and 1 base from J, with 15 bases between. The CDR3 here is CASRDTTRGNTGELFF. The CDR3 nucleotides are TGTGCCAGCAGAGACACAACACGCGGGAACACCGGGGAGCTGTTTTTT.

This chain connects TRBV20-1 to TRBJ2-5, with D unresolved. V was shortened by 3 bases and J by 1 base, with 18 bases between the two germline ends. This CDR3 is 16 amino acids long. Germline V gene data show CDR1 as DFQATT and CDR2 as SNEGSKA (reference sequence). In nucleotides, the CDR3 is TGCAGTGCTAGGGATATAGCCCGCAGGTTCCAAGAGACCCAGTACTTC. It is translated as CSARDIARRFQETQYF.

This chain connects TRBV12-5 to TRBJ2-2, with unresolved D. With 6 bases removed from V and 2 bases from J, the gap between germline ends came to 13 bases. Germline values: CDR1 LGHNT, CDR2 FRNRAP. CDR3 size: 15 residues. The DNA of the CDR3 is TGTGCTAGTGGGCCCGACATCCAAAACACCGGGGAGCTGTTTTTT. It codes for CASGPDIQNTGELFF. The full variable domain, with the rest looked up from reference TRBV12-5 and TRBJ2-2, is DARVTQTPRHKVTEMGQEVTMRCQPILGHNTVFWYRQTMMQGLELLAYFRNRAPLDDSGMPKDRFSAEMPDATLATLKIQPSEPRDSAVYFCASGPDIQNTGELFFGEGSRLTVL.

In its sample, this clonotype was seen a few times. The chain recombines TRBV29-1 with TRBJ1-6; 10 bases fit TRBD1. Trimming took 6 bases from V and 9 from J; bases not matched to a gene: 5. The CDR3 is 13 residues long. Germline V gene data show CDR1 as SQVTM and CDR2 as ANQGSEA. Here the CDR3 reads CSVRDRGVSPLHF. The CDR3 region has the DNA TGCAGCGTCCGGGACAGGGGAGTTTCACCCCTCCACTTT.

The V gene is TRBV11-2, the J gene TRBJ1-2; the D gene is possibly TRBD1 (5 bases). This CDR3 region has 15 residues. The V end lost 8 bases, the J end lost 2 bases, and 18 bases lay between the germline ends. Per germline, CDR1 SGHAT and CDR2 FQNNGV. CDR3 sequence (DNA): TGTGCCAGCGGTTCCATAACGGGGCGAAACTATGGCTACACCTTC. This codes for CASGSITGRNYGYTF.

The chain uses TRBV2 and TRBJ1-1; TRBD1 matches at 10 bases. Germline V gene sequence: CDR1 SNHLY, CDR2 FYNNEI. This CDR3 contains 13 residues. V gave up 10 bases and J gave up 5 bases; unmatched junction bases: 7. CDR3 in amino acids: CANSRQGATEAFF. The CDR3 DNA sequence: TGTGCCAACTCTCGACAGGGGGCGACTGAAGCTTTCTTT.

The genes are TRBV20-1 and TRBJ1-2, with TRBD1 as a possible D gene (6 bases). From germline, CDR1 is DFQATT and CDR2 SNEGSKA (reference sequence). The CDR3 sequence is 12 residues long. Trimming pared 3 bases from V and 6 bases from J, leaving 11 bases between. This CDR3 reads CSASGPGDGYTF. In DNA, the CDR3 is TGCAGTGCTAGCGGGCCAGGGGATGGCTACACCTTC.

The chain combines TRBV30 with TRBJ1-5; tentatively, D is TRBD1 (5 bases). Trimming left V 1 base short and J 4 bases short, with 8 bases between. The CDR3 contains 13 residues. Germline V gene data show CDR1 as GTSNPN and CDR2 as SVGIG (reference sequence). CDR3: CAWSGQPNQPQHF. The CDR3 nucleotides read TGTGCCTGGAGTGGACAGCCGAATCAGCCCCAGCATTTT.

The rearrangement joins TRBV9 to TRBJ2-3; no firm D call. The CDR3 has 18 amino acids. Trimming took off 1 base at V and 1 base at J, with 19 bases between the two ends. Germline lookup yields CDR1 SGDLS and CDR2 YYNGEE. CDR3 amino acids: CASSVSPLVEMRTDTQYF. The CDR3 coding sequence is TGTGCCAGCAGCGTATCCCCTCTGGTGGAAATGCGCACAGATACGCAGTATTTT. The full variable domain, its missing parts supplied by reference TRBV9 and TRBJ2-3, is DSGVTQTPKHLITATGQRVTLRCSPRSGDLSVYWYQQSLDQGLQFLIQYYNGEERAKGNILERFSAQQFPDLHSELNLSSLELGDSALYFCASSVSPLVEMRTDTQYFGPGTRLTVL.

This clonotype was detected once. The chain links TRBV12-3 or TRBV12-4 to TRBJ2-5; tentative D call: TRBD2 (5 bases). The CDR3 consists of 12 residues. The ends were cut back, 6 bases at V and 7 bases at J, with 12 bases in the middle. CDR3: CASSSPAGTQYF. The DNA of the CDR3 is TGTGCCAGCAGCTCCCCGGCGGGGACCCAGTACTTC.

This clonotype was seen more than once but under ten times. The DNA for the CDR3 is TGTGCCAGCAGCTTAGGCGGTCTAGCGGGTAACACCGGGGAGCTGTTTTTT. The encoded protein is CASSLGGLAGNTGELFF. The V call is TRBV7-2, the J call TRBJ2-2; 8 bases fit TRBD2. The CDR3 extends over 17 amino acids. V was clipped by 1 base and J by 2 bases; unmatched bases: 6. Per the germline V gene, CDR1 is SGHTA and CDR2 is FQGNSA. The full variable domain, in which reference TRBV7-2 and TRBJ2-2 provide the parts outside the CDR3, is GAGVSQSPSNKVTEKGKDVELRCDPISGHTALYWYRQSLGQGLEFLIYFQGNSAPDKSGLPSDRFSAERTGGSVSTLTIQRTQQEDSAVYLCASSLGGLAGNTGELFFGEGSRLTVL.